The entry below gives a single TCR beta chain sequence along with its context. Antigen: not known. A read error may account for a junction end that differs from germline. Samples came from axillary lymph nodes draining the breast cancer. This specimen belongs to a study of breast tumors, draining lymph nodes, adjacent tissues. Per germline, CDR1 SEHNR and CDR2 FQNEAQ (reference sequence). This CDR3 spans 13 amino acids. Notes on the study in general: Luminal-like breast cancer showed significantly greater tumor-nontumor repertoire similarity than basal-like breast cancer did.

MiXCR, run by TCRdb on the multiplex PCR reads, gives a single entry per CDR3 protein. This table has about 180,000 distinct CDR3 sequences, roughly 35% appearing once. The chain links TRBV7-9 to TRBJ2-7, with D perhaps matching TRBD1 (6 bases). The TCR was taken from a female donor with breast cancer. Some clones in this sample may be carry-over from other donors' samples. Sequencing was carried out using axillary lymph node tissue. Written as DNA, the CDR3 is TGTGCTAGCAGCTCAGGACAGAATTACGAGCAGTACTTC. It encodes CASSSGQNYEQYF.